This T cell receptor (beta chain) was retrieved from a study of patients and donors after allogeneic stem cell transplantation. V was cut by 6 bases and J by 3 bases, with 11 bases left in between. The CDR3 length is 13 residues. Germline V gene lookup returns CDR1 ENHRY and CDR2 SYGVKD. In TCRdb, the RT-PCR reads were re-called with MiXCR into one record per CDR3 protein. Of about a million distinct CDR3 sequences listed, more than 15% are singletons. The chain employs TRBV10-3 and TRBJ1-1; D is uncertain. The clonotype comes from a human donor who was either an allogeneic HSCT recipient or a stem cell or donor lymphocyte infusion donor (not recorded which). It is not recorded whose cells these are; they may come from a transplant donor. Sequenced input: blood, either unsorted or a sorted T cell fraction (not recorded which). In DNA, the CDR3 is TGTGCCATCAGCGCTGCGAAAGACACTGAAGCTTTCTTT. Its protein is CAISAAKDTEAFF.